The 9 T cell receptor beta chains reported below all come from one sample, sequenced in a study of blood T cells in healthy people across ages. Together with a sample-barcoded 5' primer, a J-beta primer mix was included in a second PCR lasting roughly 6 to 12 cycles. TCRdb fed the 5' RACE reads into MiXCR, producing one record per CDR3 protein. The table shows over a million distinct CDR3 sequences, with under 55% occurring only once. Specimen: blood. These receptor sequences come from a woman aged 60-75 years in good health.

As to this clonotype: A junction boundary mismatches the germline segment, possibly from a read error. The CDR3 region is CASSQRGSGSADTQYF. Here the CDR3 DNA reads TGTGCCAGCAGCCAGCGTGGCAGCGGGAGTGCAGATACGCAATATTTT. The rearrangement uses TRBV12-3 or TRBV12-4 and TRBJ2-3; 8 bases are shared with TRBD2. The CDR3 extends over 16 amino acids.

V is TRBV5-6 and J is TRBJ2-7; the match to TRBD2 covers 8 bases. The germline V gene has CDR1 SGHDT and CDR2 YYEEEE. The CDR3 length is 17 residues. V trimming: 4 bases; J trimming: 1 base; junction bases outside the gene matches: 13. This CDR3 is CASSRSAAGALSYEQYF. In DNA form, the CDR3 reads TGTGCCAGCAGCCGCTCAGCAGCGGGAGCCTTATCCTACGAGCAGTACTTC.

The rearrangement joins TRBV30 to TRBJ2-1, with 12 bases identical to TRBD2. The CDR3 contains 14 residues. The V and J ends lost 5 bases and 4 bases, in that order; junction bases with no gene match: 3. Germline CDR1 reads GTSNPN; CDR2 reads SVGIG (reference sequence). The DNA of the CDR3 is TGTGCCTGGGGGACTAGCGGGTTATACAATGAGCAGTTCTTC. This sequence encodes CAWGTSGLYNEQFF. The whole variable domain, remainder taken from reference TRBV30 and TRBJ2-1, is SQTIHQWPATLVQPVGSPLSLECTVEGTSNPNLYWYRQAAGRGLQLLFYSVGIGQISSEVPQNLSASRPQDRQFILSSKKLLLSDSGFYLCAWGTSGLYNEQFFGPGTRLTVL.

The genes are TRBV20-1 and TRBJ2-7; 10 bases fit TRBD2. CDR1 is DFQATT and CDR2 is SNEGSKA in the germline V gene (reference sequence). The V gene end was trimmed by 0 bases and the J gene end by 3 bases; junction bases not matched to a gene: 8. The CDR3 is 16 amino acids. The CDR3 reads CSARDLPAGGYYEQYF. The CDR3 DNA reads TGCAGTGCTAGAGATCTCCCAGCGGGAGGGTACTACGAGCAGTACTTC.

As regards this clonotype: The junction shows a germline mismatch at one end, possibly a read error. This chain joins TRBV28 and TRBJ1-2; D gene ambiguous. The CDR3 consists of 15 residues. CDR1 and CDR2 (germline): MDHEN, SYDVKM. The CDR3 spells CASSLRRAGDYGHTF. DNA for the CDR3: TGTGCCAGCAGTTTGCGACGGGCGGGAGATTATGGCCACACCTTC.

The V call is TRBV5-5, the J call TRBJ2-2; TRBD2 matches at 12 bases. The V gene's germline CDR1 is SGHKS and CDR2 YYEKEE (reference sequence). The CDR3 consists of 16 residues. V lost 2 bases and J lost 7; bases outside the gene matches: 6. The CDR3 DNA reads as TGTGCCAGCAGCTTTGGACTAGCGGGATTGGACGGGGAGCTGTTTTTT. Protein: CASSFGLAGLDGELFF.

The chain has TRBV6-5 and TRBJ1-2, with D possibly TRBD1 on 5 matching bases. Germline V CDR1 and CDR2: MNHEY, SVGAGI. Trimming removed 6 bases from V and 8 bases from J, with 16 bases in between. This CDR3 has 13 amino acids. Here the CDR3 DNA reads TGTGCCAGCAGCCGAGGGGAGGCCTACGGCTACACCTTC. It yields the protein CASSRGEAYGYTF.

As concerns this clonotype: Without the conserved terminal phenylalanine or tryptophan, this CDR3 likely stems from a read error. The chain employs TRBV7-9 and TRBJ1-2; TRBD1 matches at 7 bases. CDR3 length: 16 amino acids. Trimming at V came to 0 bases and at J to 1 base, leaving 5 bases not matched to a gene. Germline-derived CDR1 and CDR2 are SEHNR and FQNEAQ (reference sequence). In DNA, the CDR3 is TGTGCCAGCAGCTTAGCCGCCGGGACAGTTAACTATGGCTACACCATC. This translates into CASSLAAGTVNYGYTI.

The CDR3 region is CASGAGTYNEQFF. For the CDR3, the DNA is TGTGCCAGTGGAGCGGGAACTTACAATGAGCAGTTCTTC. The V call is TRBV7-3, the J call TRBJ2-1; 7 bases match TRBD2. The CDR3 is 13 residues long. The V gene's germline CDR1 is SGHTA and CDR2 FQGTGA. The junction had 6 bases not matched to a gene; V was cut back by 9 bases and J by 4 bases. The variable domain in full, completed from reference TRBV7-3 and TRBJ2-1, reads GAGVSQTPSNKVTEKGKYVELRCDPISGHTALYWYRQSLGQGPEFLIYFQGTGAADDSGLPNDRFFAVRPEGSVSTLKIQRTERGDSAVYLCASGAGTYNEQFFGPGTRLTVL.